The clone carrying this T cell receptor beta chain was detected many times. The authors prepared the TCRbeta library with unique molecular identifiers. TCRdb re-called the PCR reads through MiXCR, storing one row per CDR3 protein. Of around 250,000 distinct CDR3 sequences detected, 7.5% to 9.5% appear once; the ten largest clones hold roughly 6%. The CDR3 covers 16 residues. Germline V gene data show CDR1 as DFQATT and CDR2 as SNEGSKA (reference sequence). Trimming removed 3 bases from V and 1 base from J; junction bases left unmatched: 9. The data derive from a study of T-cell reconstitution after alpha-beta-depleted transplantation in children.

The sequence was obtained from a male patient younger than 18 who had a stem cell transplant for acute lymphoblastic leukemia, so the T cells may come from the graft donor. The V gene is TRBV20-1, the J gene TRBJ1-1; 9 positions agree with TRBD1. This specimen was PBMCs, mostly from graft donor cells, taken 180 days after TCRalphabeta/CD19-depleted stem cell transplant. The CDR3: CSARGGQGRGNTEAFF. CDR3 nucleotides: TGCAGTGCTAGGGGGGGACAGGGAAGGGGGAACACTGAAGCTTTCTTT.